This entry lists 3 T cell receptor beta chains sequenced from one sample in a study of cytomegalovirus exposure and HLA in healthy donors. Assay used: immunoSEQ multiplex PCR; TCRdb lists only in-frame clones, some missing. The sample comprises more than 200,000 clones, less than 95% of which are singletons, and approximately 3% rests with the top ten. Sample: PBMCs. These receptors were collected from a woman aged 25 to 45 in good health and CMV-seronegative.

This chain connects TRBV11-2 to TRBJ1-3; D not certain. The length of the CDR3 is 14 residues. Germline V lookup: CDR1 SGHAT, CDR2 FQNNGV. The V and J ends lost 7 bases and 2 bases respectively, with 12 bases between them. CDR3: CASMDGLTGNTIYF. CDR3 sequence (DNA): TGTGCCAGCATGGACGGCCTAACTGGAAACACCATATATTTT.

The chain's CDR3 is CASSPPTATNEKLFF. The DNA for the CDR3 is TGTGCCAGCAGCCCCCCGACCGCAACTAATGAAAAACTGTTTTTT. V usage is TRBV28 and J usage is TRBJ1-4, with unresolved D. V was cut by 6 bases and J by 0 bases, with 11 bases left in between. Germline V CDR1 and CDR2: MDHEN, SYDVKM. CDR3 length equals 15 residues. The full variable domain, in which reference TRBV28 and TRBJ1-4 provide the parts outside the CDR3, is DVKVTQSSRYLVKRTGEKVFLECVQDMDHENMFWYRQDPGLGLRLIYFSYDVKMKEKGDIPEGYSVSREKKERFSLILESASTNQTSMYLCASSPPTATNEKLFFGSGTQLSVL.

This chain connects TRBV4-3 to TRBJ1-2; TRBD1 aligns across 8 bases. This CDR3 has 14 amino acids. J lost 4 bases, V lost 1 base, and 2 bases had no gene match. Germline V gene lookup returns CDR1 LGHNA and CDR2 YSLEER. The CDR3 DNA reads TGCGCCAGCAGCCAAGGGACAGGGAGCTATGGCTACACCTTC. Translation: CASSQGTGSYGYTF.